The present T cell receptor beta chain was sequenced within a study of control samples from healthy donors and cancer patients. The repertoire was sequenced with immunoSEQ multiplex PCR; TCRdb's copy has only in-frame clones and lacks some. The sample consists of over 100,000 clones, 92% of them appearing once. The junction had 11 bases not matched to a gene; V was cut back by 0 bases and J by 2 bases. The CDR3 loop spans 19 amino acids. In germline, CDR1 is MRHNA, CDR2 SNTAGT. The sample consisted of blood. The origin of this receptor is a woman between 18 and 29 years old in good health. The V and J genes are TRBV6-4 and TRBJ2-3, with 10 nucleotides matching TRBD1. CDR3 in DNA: TGTGCCAGCAGTGACTCCTTCGTTCCCGGGACAGGGGACACAGATACGCAGTATTTT. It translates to CASSDSFVPGTGDTDTQYF.